Listed below are T cell receptor beta chains from one sample, sequenced in a study of identical twins. TCRdb re-analysed the 5' RACE reads in MiXCR, keeping a single row per CDR3 protein. Here the sample spans roughly 630,000 distinct CDR3 sequences, just over 7% being singletons. These data were likewise used in another study, on yellow fever vaccine responses in identical twins.

Material: PBMCs. Source of these receptors: a woman aged 18-29 years in good health. CDR3s include the opening cysteine and the closing phenylalanine or tryptophan. Each record gives: V gene, D gene, clone size, J gene, CDR3 protein, CDR3 DNA. A D gene is named only where the DNA matches it firmly. Not every row has a clone size; where given, it reads once, few, many or a size class.

TRBV12-3/TRBV12-4	.	many	TRBJ2-3	CASSRGWGTDTQYF	TGTGCCAGCAGCCGGGGTTGGGGCACAGATACGCAGTATTTT
TRBV12-3/TRBV12-4	TRBD2	many	TRBJ2-1	CASSFSGRTYNEQFF	TGTGCCAGCAGTTTTAGCGGGAGAACCTACAATGAGCAGTTCTTC
TRBV10-3	.	few	TRBJ2-5	CAITSSPGANQETQYF	TGTGCCATCACCTCAAGTCCGGGAGCAAACCAAGAGACCCAGTACTTC
TRBV6-5	TRBD2	many	TRBJ2-5	CASSYSGDYPRETQYF	TGTGCCAGCAGTTACTCGGGGGACTATCCCCGAGAGACCCAGTACTTC
TRBV7-8	.	few	TRBJ1-1	CASSSRLEGEAFF	TGTGCCAGCAGCTCCCGCCTGGAGGGGGAAGCTTTCTTT
TRBV27	.	few	TRBJ2-5	CASSLNGAGTQYF	TGTGCCAGCAGTTTAAATGGGGCTGGGACCCAGTACTTC
TRBV12-3/TRBV12-4	TRBD1	few	TRBJ2-1	CASSRGQIYNEQFF	TGTGCCAGCAGTCGGGGACAGATATACAATGAGCAGTTCTTC
TRBV25-1	.	few	TRBJ2-4	CASSEYGGARIQYF	TGTGCCAGCAGTGAATATGGGGGGGCCAGGATTCAGTACTTC
TRBV3-1	TRBD1	few	TRBJ1-1	CASRPGQGRLNTEAFF	TGTGCCAGCAGACCTGGACAGGGCCGATTGAACACTGAAGCTTTCTTT
TRBV28	TRBD2	.	TRBJ2-5	CASSLDGSGTSTETQYF	TGTGCCAGCAGTTTAGATGGTAGCGGGACATCAACAGAGACCCAGTACTTC
TRBV7-8	TRBD1	few	TRBJ2-5	CASSITTGSSGETQYF	TGTGCCAGCAGCATTACGACAGGGTCAAGTGGGGAGACCCAGTACTTC
TRBV5-6	.	few	TRBJ2-1	CASSFYKGDNEQFF	TGTGCCAGCAGCTTTTACAAGGGGGATAATGAGCAGTTCTTC
TRBV7-6	.	.	TRBJ2-7	CASSDSRGQSPYEQYF	TGTGCCAGCAGCGACAGCCGAGGACAGAGCCCCTACGAGCAGTACTTC
TRBV15	TRBD2	.	TRBJ2-3	CATSRGPGLADTDTQYF	TGTGCCACCAGCAGAGGGCCGGGACTAGCGGACACAGATACGCAGTATTTT
TRBV20-1	TRBD1	few	TRBJ2-1	CSARTGTDNYNEQFF	TGCAGTGCTAGAACCGGGACAGATAACTACAATGAGCAGTTCTTC
TRBV7-9	.	many	TRBJ2-4	CASSSSWADVQYF	TGTGCCAGCAGCTCCAGTTGGGCCGACGTTCAGTACTTC
TRBV6-1	TRBD1	few	TRBJ2-3	CASSGQGATDTQYF	TGTGCCAGCAGTGGACAGGGGGCCACAGATACGCAGTATTTT
TRBV29-1	TRBD1	.	TRBJ2-1	CSVEGLMDRPYNEQFF	TGCAGCGTTGAAGGCCTTATGGACAGGCCCTACAATGAGCAGTTCTTC